The entry that follows covers one TCR beta chain sequence. This sample stems from a study of shared clonotypes between healthy human individuals. Trimming cost V 3 bases and J 0 bases, with 13 bases left between them. CDR1 is LNHNV and CDR2 is YYDKDF in the germline V gene (reference sequence). The CDR3 loop spans 16 amino acids. Naive CD8 isolation took CD45RO-negative cells positively selected for CCR7 and excluded terminally differentiated effector memory CD45RA+ cells. Those who donated, Caucasian adults without exception, all lived in Nashville, Tennessee. Using immunoSEQ multiplex PCR, the repertoire was profiled, and TCRdb retains in-frame clones only, with some absent. The sample contains hundreds of thousands of clones, 95% to 98% of which appear only once.

The TCR sequence derives from a man aged 25 to 45 in good health. Material for sequencing was naive CD8+ T cells sorted from blood. The genes are TRBV15 and TRBJ2-3; D is uncertain. For the CDR3, the DNA is TGTGCCACCAGCAGGGAACTCATGCCTAGCACAGATACGCAGTATTTT. It encodes CATSRELMPSTDTQYF.